Listed below are T cell receptor beta chains from one sample, sequenced in a study of metastatic and nonmetastatic thyroid tumors. TCRdb reanalyzed the PCR reads via MiXCR. This repertoire shows about 15,000 clones, under 35% found once; its top ten account for about 10%. The sequencing input was blood. These receptors were taken from a female donor with papillary thyroid cancer or a benign thyroid nodule (not recorded which). Some clones in this sample may be carry-over from other donors' samples. Both conserved end residues are part of each CDR3. The D gene is left open where the match is weak. Clone size is shown for a subset of rows, as once, few, many or a class of expanded clone.

clone_size	d_call	v_call	j_call	cdr3_aa	cdr3_nt
medium-sized	TRBD1	TRBV19	TRBJ2-7	CASSRDSRSSYEQYF	TGTGCCAGTAGTCGGGACAGCAGAAGCTCCTACGAGCAGTACTTC
many	-	TRBV20-1	TRBJ2-5	CSAEHTDEAQYF	TGCAGTGCCGAACACACGGACGAGGCCCAGTACTTC
-	TRBD1	TRBV6-1	TRBJ1-2	CASSPEGGGAYGYTF	TGTGCCAGCAGCCCGGAGGGAGGGGGCGCTTATGGCTACACCTTC
many	-	TRBV7-9	TRBJ1-5	CASSLGVDQPQHF	TGTGCCAGCAGCTTGGGGGTGGACCAGCCCCAGCATTTT
many	-	TRBV7-9	TRBJ1-5	CASSLGVNQPQHF	TGTGCCAGCAGCTTAGGTGTCAATCAGCCCCAGCATTTT
-	TRBD1	TRBV20-1	TRBJ1-1	CSARGEKQGENTEAFF	TGCAGTGCTAGAGGAGAGAAACAGGGGGAGAACACTGAAGCTTTCTTT
many	TRBD2	TRBV5-8	TRBJ2-1	CASSSGLAGPYNEQFF	TGTGCCAGCAGCTCCGGACTAGCGGGGCCCTACAATGAGCAGTTCTTC
many	-	TRBV9	TRBJ2-1	CASSVDYQSYNEQFF	TGTGCCAGCAGCGTAGACTACCAATCCTACAATGAGCAGTTCTTC
-	-	TRBV11-2	TRBJ2-7	CASSPWNGGYEQYF	TGTGCCAGCAGCCCCTGGAACGGAGGGTACGAGCAGTACTTC
-	-	TRBV14	TRBJ2-5	CSSSPRNPGVETQYF	TGTTCCAGCAGCCCACGTAACCCCGGAGTAGAGACCCAGTACTTC
medium-sized	-	TRBV5-1	TRBJ2-2	CASSWNTGELFF	TGCGCCAGCAGCTGGAACACCGGGGAGCTGTTTTTT
many	TRBD1	TRBV30	TRBJ2-7	CAWSVAGTAYEQYF	TGTGCCTGGAGTGTAGCAGGGACAGCTTACGAGCAGTACTTC